A selection of T cell receptor beta chains follows, all from one sample in a study of HIV-infected patients and healthy controls. TCRdb re-called the 5' RACE reads through MiXCR, storing one row per CDR3 protein. The profile shows about 64,000 distinct CDR3 sequences, roughly 21% of them singletons. The sample consisted of CD4+ T cells from blood. The receptors shown here come from a human donor in good health. Each CDR3 is given with its conserved first and last residue. The order of the fields is clone size, D gene, V gene, J gene, CDR3 protein, CDR3 DNA. A D gene is named only where the DNA matches it firmly. The size field is filled for only some rows; it gives once, few, many or a size class.

once,.,TRBV20-1,TRBJ1-2,CSARDRGPGYTF,TGCAGTGCTAGAGATCGGGGGCCTGGCTACACCTTC
few,.,TRBV12-3/TRBV12-4,TRBJ1-5,CASSFGGTSNQPQHF,TGTGCCAGCAGTTTCGGAGGGACTAGCAATCAGCCCCAGCATTTT
.,TRBD2,TRBV6-5,TRBJ2-3,CASRTQGLAAKQYF,TGTGCCAGCAGAACCCAGGGACTAGCGGCAAAGCAGTATTTT
.,.,TRBV6-5,TRBJ1-6,CASRAGLNSPLHF,TGTGCCAGCAGGGCAGGGCTCAATTCACCCCTCCACTTT
.,.,TRBV6-6,TRBJ2-7,CASSYSRYEQYF,TGTGCCAGCAGTTACTCTAGGTACGAGCAGTACTTC
.,.,TRBV12-3/TRBV12-4,TRBJ1-5,CASIQREGQPQHF,TGTGCCAGCATACAGAGGGAAGGTCAGCCCCAGCATTTT
.,TRBD2,TRBV12-3/TRBV12-4,TRBJ2-3,CASSPKTSGRIRDTQYF,TGTGCCAGCAGTCCCAAGACTAGCGGGAGGATCAGGGATACGCAGTATTTT
.,.,TRBV4-1,TRBJ2-5,CASSQAFQETQYF,TGCGCCAGCAGCCAAGCCTTCCAGGAGACCCAGTACTTC
many,.,TRBV3-1,TRBJ1-2,CASSQGPRNYGYTF,TGTGCCAGCAGCCAAGGTCCGAGAAACTATGGCTACACCTTC
.,.,TRBV9,TRBJ2-3,CASSVADRVPDTQYF,TGTGCCAGCAGCGTAGCGGACAGAGTTCCAGATACGCAGTATTTT
.,.,TRBV5-1,TRBJ1-4,CASSLLSTNEKLFF,TGCGCCAGCAGCCTGCTCTCAACTAATGAAAAACTGTTTTTT
.,.,TRBV10-1,TRBJ1-5,CASRADSNQPQHF,TGCGCCAGCAGGGCGGACAGCAATCAGCCCCAGCATTTT
many,TRBD1,TRBV29-1,TRBJ2-3,CSVEKRGTGGPTDTQYF,TGCAGCGTTGAGAAAAGGGGGACAGGGGGCCCCACAGATACGCAGTATTTT
few,TRBD1,TRBV14,TRBJ2-7,CASSQYDRASLEQYF,TGTGCCAGCAGCCAATACGACAGGGCTAGTCTCGAGCAGTACTTC
many,.,TRBV14,TRBJ1-4,CASSLGKRQQTNEKLFF,TGTGCCAGCAGCCTGGGGAAGAGGCAGCAAACTAATGAAAAACTGTTTTTT
many,.,TRBV5-1,TRBJ2-1,CASSLSGGAYRDEQFF,TGCGCCAGCAGCTTGTCGGGGGGCGCTTATCGGGATGAGCAGTTCTTC
few,.,TRBV20-1,TRBJ2-7,CSASGRGYEQYF,TGCAGTGCTAGCGGCAGGGGTTACGAGCAGTACTTC
few,TRBD1,TRBV2,TRBJ2-5,CASRQGETQYF,TGTGCCAGCAGACAGGGGGAAACCCAGTACTTC
few,.,TRBV20-1,TRBJ2-3,CSATGQGGADTQYF,TGCAGTGCCACTGGACAGGGAGGGGCAGATACGCAGTATTTT
.,.,TRBV7-9,TRBJ2-3,CASSPQSDTQYF,TGTGCCAGCAGCCCTCAGTCGGATACGCAGTATTTT
.,.,TRBV5-5,TRBJ2-5,CASSLGGGGETQYF,TGTGCCAGCAGCTTAGGAGGGGGGGGAGAGACCCAGTACTTC
.,.,TRBV2,TRBJ2-7,CASSVFQTYEQYF,TGTGCCAGCAGTGTTTTCCAAACCTACGAGCAGTACTTC
many,TRBD1,TRBV2,TRBJ2-1,CASSGRQGLSYNEQFF,TGTGCCAGCAGTGGAAGACAGGGGCTCTCCTACAATGAGCAGTTCTTC
few,.,TRBV20-1,TRBJ1-1,CSARPAGLNTEAFF,TGCAGTGCTAGACCAGCGGGACTTAACACTGAAGCTTTCTTT
.,TRBD1,TRBV20-1,TRBJ1-1,CSARARTGGHTEAFF,TGCAGTGCTAGAGCCAGGACAGGGGGTCATACTGAAGCTTTCTTT
few,.,TRBV3-1,TRBJ2-1,CASSQDRNQGGEQFF,TGTGCCAGCAGCCAAGATCGGAATCAGGGGGGTGAGCAGTTCTTC
many,TRBD2,TRBV5-1,TRBJ2-7,CASAMTGTNYEQYF,TGCGCCAGCGCAATGACCGGGACTAACTACGAGCAGTACTTC
.,.,TRBV7-2,TRBJ1-1,CASSLVREITFF,TGTGCCAGCAGCTTAGTAAGGGAGATAACTTTCTTT
once,TRBD2,TRBV20-1,TRBJ2-6,CSARPLAGGDSGANVLTF,TGCAGTGCTAGACCTTTAGCGGGAGGGGACTCTGGGGCCAACGTCCTGACTTTC
.,.,TRBV4-2,TRBJ2-2,CASSQVRKNTGELFF,TGTGCCAGCAGCCAAGTTAGGAAGAACACCGGGGAGCTGTTTTTT
many,.,TRBV20-1,TRBJ1-1,CSAERGQNTEAFF,TGCAGTGCCGAGAGAGGACAGAACACTGAAGCTTTCTTT
many,.,TRBV7-2,TRBJ2-7,CASSHPAAAAYEQYF,TGTGCCAGCAGCCACCCCGCAGCGGCAGCCTACGAGCAGTACTTC
few,.,TRBV3-1,TRBJ2-1,CASSHEAAQFF,TGTGCCAGCAGCCATGAAGCGGCCCAGTTCTTC
.,TRBD1,TRBV5-1,TRBJ2-7,CASRGQVSYEQYF,TGCGCCAGCCGGGGACAGGTCTCCTACGAGCAGTACTTC
.,.,TRBV24-1,TRBJ2-3,CATSDPSLADTQYF,TGTGCCACCAGTGATCCTAGCCTAGCAGATACGCAGTATTTT
many,TRBD2,TRBV14,TRBJ2-3,CASSRTLGLSADTQYF,TGTGCCAGCAGCCGAACCCTGGGACTATCTGCAGATACGCAGTATTTT
few,TRBD2,TRBV12-3/TRBV12-4,TRBJ2-5,CASSLGPGLAGQETQYF,TGTGCCAGCAGCCTCGGCCCGGGACTAGCGGGCCAAGAGACCCAGTACTTC
.,.,TRBV3-1,TRBJ2-6,CASSRWTEWSSGANVLTF,TGTGCCAGCAGTCGTTGGACAGAATGGAGCTCTGGGGCCAACGTCCTGACTTTC
.,.,TRBV12-3/TRBV12-4,TRBJ2-2,CASSQGPSTGELFF,TGTGCCAGCAGTCAGGGACCCTCCACCGGGGAGCTGTTTTTT
.,TRBD2,TRBV3-1,TRBJ2-2,CASSALAGNTGELFF,TGTGCCAGCAGCGCCCTAGCGGGGAACACCGGGGAGCTGTTTTTT
few,.,TRBV6-5,TRBJ1-5,CASSYSGGAGQPQHF,TGTGCCAGCAGTTACTCAGGGGGGGCAGGTCAGCCCCAGCATTTT
.,.,TRBV6-5,TRBJ1-1,CASSRGSGTEAFF,TGTGCCAGCAGTAGAGGGAGCGGCACTGAAGCTTTCTTT
many,.,TRBV4-2,TRBJ1-2,CASSQEGTPANYGYTF,TGTGCCAGCAGCCAAGAGGGGACGCCGGCTAACTATGGCTACACCTTC
many,.,TRBV12-3/TRBV12-4,TRBJ2-2,CASSFWQPAGELFF,TGTGCCAGCAGTTTCTGGCAGCCCGCCGGGGAGCTGTTTTTT
.,TRBD2,TRBV4-2,TRBJ2-1,CASSQELAGGIYNEQFF,TGTGCCAGCAGCCAAGAACTAGCGGGGGGCATATACAATGAGCAGTTCTTC
.,.,TRBV20-1,TRBJ2-1,CSARKPGLRSYNEQFF,TGCAGTGCTAGGAAGCCGGGACTCCGATCCTACAATGAGCAGTTCTTC
.,.,TRBV10-2,TRBJ1-6,CASSDGVGYNSPLHF,TGCGCCAGCAGTGATGGGGTTGGCTATAATTCACCCCTCCACTTT
once,.,TRBV13,TRBJ2-5,CASSWRTSETQYF,TGTGCCAGCAGCTGGCGAACCTCTGAGACCCAGTACTTC
.,.,TRBV29-1,TRBJ2-5,CSVEDTGLGETQYF,TGCAGCGTTGAAGATACGGGTTTAGGGGAGACCCAGTACTTC
many,TRBD1,TRBV19,TRBJ2-4,CASSTGTVASNIQYF,TGTGCCAGTAGTACGGGGACAGTAGCCTCTAACATTCAGTACTTC
few,.,TRBV15,TRBJ1-1,CATSRDTGLTEAFF,TGTGCCACCAGCAGAGATACGGGGCTTACTGAAGCTTTCTTT
many,TRBD1,TRBV20-1,TRBJ2-5,CSARGTGGEWETQYF,TGCAGTGCTAGGGGGACAGGGGGCGAATGGGAGACCCAGTACTTC
few,TRBD1,TRBV5-4,TRBJ2-6,CASSPDRGSSGANVLTF,TGTGCCAGCAGCCCCGACAGGGGATCTTCTGGGGCCAACGTCCTGACTTTC